A single sample is the source of the 22 T cell receptor beta chains below, sequenced in a study of shared T cell receptors in the human thymus. Some clones are missing from TCRdb's copy, which holds only in-frame ones; the method was immunoSEQ multiplex PCR. The sample records 600,000 to 900,000 clones, 80% to 90% being singletons. These data were likewise used in another study, on human thymus T cells.

Sequencing was carried out using thymocytes. The source is a girl under three years old with a congenital heart defect.

Written as DNA, the CDR3 is TGCGCCAGCAGTGGGGGTACAGGGGCCTTACTTTGGTCTGGAAACACCATATATTTT. Its protein product is CASSGGTGALLWSGNTIYF. The chain combines TRBV10-2 with TRBJ1-3, with TRBD1 matching over 7 bases. The ends lost 4 bases at V and 1 base at J; junction bases unmatched: 16. Per germline, CDR1 WSHSY and CDR2 SAAADI. The CDR3 spans 19 residues.

This clone was seen only once. V is TRBV6-1 and J is TRBJ1-3; no definite D call. The CDR3 length is 15 residues. The germline V gene has CDR1 MNHNS and CDR2 SASEGT. Trimming left V 2 bases short and J 0 bases short, with 8 bases between. CDR3 DNA: TGTGCCAGCAGTGAAACCCCCAGCTCTGGAAACACCATATATTTT. This gives the protein CASSETPSSGNTIYF.

This clone was seen only once. J is TRBJ1-2 and V is TRBV7-2; D remains unclear. The CDR3 covers 15 residues. V lost 1 base and J lost 11, with 20 bases in between. The V gene's germline CDR1 is SGHTA and CDR2 FQGNSA. The CDR3 nucleotides read TGTGCCAGCAGCTTAGTCGCCTCCGGAGTGAGGGATTACACCTTC. Its translation: CASSLVASGVRDYTF. The whole variable domain, filled in from reference TRBV7-2 and TRBJ1-2, reads GAGVSQSPSNKVTEKGKDVELRCDPISGHTALYWYRQSLGQGLEFLIYFQGNSAPDKSGLPSDRFSAERTGGSVSTLTIQRTQQEDSAVYLCASSLVASGVRDYTFGSGTRLTVV.

The V gene is TRBV2, the J gene TRBJ2-7; D gene unclear. Trimming left V 7 bases short and J 6 bases short, with 19 bases between. CDR3 length equals 14 residues. Germline loops: CDR1 SNHLY, CDR2 FYNNEI. CDR3 sequence (DNA): TGTGCCAGCAAGACTCCAACGGGTCCCTCCGAGCAGTACTTC. Protein product: CASKTPTGPSEQYF.

J is TRBJ2-5 and V is TRBV13; D possibly corresponds to TRBD1 (6 bases). CDR3 length: 19 residues. Germline V gene sequence: CDR1 PRHDT, CDR2 FYEKMQ (reference sequence). Trimming left V 4 bases short and J 1 base short, with 25 bases between. The CDR3 region has the DNA TGTGCCAGCAGCTCCCGACCAGACCCCGACAGGAGGTTCCAAGAGACCCAGTACTTC. Translation: CASSSRPDPDRRFQETQYF. Drawing the rest from reference TRBV13 and TRBJ2-5, the complete variable domain is AAGVIQSPRHLIKEKRETATLKCYPIPRHDTVYWYQQGPGQDPQFLISFYEKMQSDKGSIPDRFSAQQFSDYHSELNMSSLELGDSALYFCASSSRPDPDRRFQETQYFGPGTRLLVL.

V gene TRBV2 combines with J gene TRBJ2-1, with D possibly matching TRBD2 (5 bases). V lost 8 bases to trimming and J lost 5 bases, with 22 bases between them. This CDR3 has 16 residues. Germline loops: CDR1 SNHLY, CDR2 FYNNEI. This CDR3 is CASQKPGIIQHNEQFF. Written as DNA, the CDR3 is TGTGCCAGCCAAAAACCCGGGATAATTCAACACAATGAGCAGTTCTTC.

V gene TRBV7-2 combines with J gene TRBJ2-7; 7 bases line up with TRBD1. Per germline, CDR1 SGHTA and CDR2 FQGNSA. CDR3 length equals 19 residues. V gave up 1 base and J gave up 2 bases; unmatched junction bases: 17. This CDR3 reads CASSLVGGQWAGRPYEQYF. Written as DNA, the CDR3 is TGTGCCAGCAGCTTAGTAGGGGGCCAGTGGGCGGGCCGACCCTACGAGCAGTACTTC.

The table lists this clone with a count of one. This chain links TRBV30 with TRBJ1-1; tentatively, D is TRBD1 (6 bases). Trimming took 6 bases from V and 2 from J, leaving 13 bases between them. The CDR3 extends over 13 amino acids. Germline-derived CDR1 and CDR2 are GTSNPN and SVGIG (reference sequence). The DNA for the CDR3 is TGTGCCTGCAGGACAGAGTTTAACACTGAAGCTTTCTTT. It encodes CACRTEFNTEAFF.

The rearrangement joins TRBV4-1 to TRBJ1-6, with D possibly TRBD1 on 6 matching bases. From germline, CDR1 is MGHRA and CDR2 YSYEKL. This CDR3 spans 19 amino acids. Trimming pared 3 bases from V and 7 bases from J, leaving 25 bases between. The CDR3 spells CASSQHVRDTGLGNSPLHF. Here the CDR3 DNA reads TGCGCCAGCAGCCAGCATGTCCGGGACACTGGACTGGGAAATTCACCCCTCCACTTT.

The chain combines TRBV7-4 with TRBJ1-2, with TRBD1 matching over 7 bases. CDR3 length: 16 amino acids. J gave up 1 base and V 5 bases, and 10 bases lay outside the gene matches. Per germline, CDR1 SGHVT and CDR2 SQSDAQ. DNA for the CDR3: TGTGCCAGCAGCCCTCAACACAGGGGTGGTAACTATGGCTACACCTTC. Translated: CASSPQHRGGNYGYTF.

The chain uses TRBV7-6 and TRBJ2-2; 7 bases line up with TRBD2. The CDR3 runs to 15 residues. The V gene's germline CDR1 is SGHVS and CDR2 FNYEAQ. Unmatched junction bases numbered 2, after V lost 4 bases and J lost 0 bases. In DNA form, the CDR3 reads TGTGCCAGCAGCTACCGGGAGGCGAACACCGGGGAGCTGTTTTTT. The encoded protein is CASSYREANTGELFF.

The V and J genes are TRBV5-1 and TRBJ1-1; 11 bases fit TRBD1. This CDR3 is 16 amino acids long. With 5 bases clipped from V and 0 bases from J, the junction kept 6 bases outside the gene matches. Germline V gene lookup returns CDR1 SGHRS and CDR2 YFSETQ. CDR3 sequence (DNA): TGCGCCAGCAGAAAGGACAGGGGGCTCCTGAACACTGAAGCTTTCTTT. Protein sequence: CASRKDRGLLNTEAFF. The variable domain in full, with the rest retrieved from reference TRBV5-1 and TRBJ1-1, is KAGVTQTPRYLIKTRGQQVTLSCSPISGHRSVSWYQQTPGQGLQFLFEYFSETQRNKGNFPGRFSGRQFSNSRSEMNVSTLELGDSALYLCASRKDRGLLNTEAFFGQGTRLTVV.

The chain recombines TRBV7-2 with TRBJ1-2; maybe TRBD1 (5 bases). The CDR3 has 14 residues. Trimming shortened V by 5 bases and J by 14 bases, and 24 bases separated the two germline ends. CDR1 and CDR2 from the germline V gene are SGHTA and FQGNSA. CDR3 nucleotides: TGTGCCAGCAGCGGACGACAGCAATTCCTGAGTGGGACCTTC. Protein: CASSGRQQFLSGTF.

The chain recombines TRBV6-1 with TRBJ1-4, with 9 nucleotides matching TRBD1. Germline V lookup: CDR1 MNHNS, CDR2 SASEGT. Germline trimming cut 2 bases from V and 7 bases from J; bases unmatched to any gene: 2. CDR3 size: 14 residues. CDR3 loop: CASSERTGAEKLFF. CDR3 sequence (DNA): TGTGCCAGCAGTGAAAGGACAGGGGCTGAAAAACTGTTTTTT.

The chain has TRBV4-1 and TRBJ2-3; possibly TRBD2 for D (6 bases). V was clipped by 1 base and J by 2 bases, with 13 bases between them. Germline CDR1 MGHRA, CDR2 YSYEKL. The CDR3 runs 16 residues. The CDR3 sequence: CASSQASVRITDTQYF. Here the CDR3 DNA reads TGCGCCAGCAGCCAAGCTAGCGTCCGAATCACAGATACGCAGTATTTT.

In this sample, this clone turned up once. V and J are TRBV6-5 and TRBJ2-1; 8 bases fit TRBD2. CDR3 length: 15 amino acids. CDR1 and CDR2 from the germline V gene are MNHEY and SVGAGI. V gave up 6 bases and J gave up 4 bases; unmatched junction bases: 8. The CDR3: CASSRSGGLYNEQFF. CDR3 DNA sequence: TGTGCCAGCAGCAGAAGCGGGGGACTATACAATGAGCAGTTCTTC.

V gene TRBV28 combines with J gene TRBJ2-5; 8 bases agree with TRBD1. V lost 5 bases and J lost 0; bases outside the gene matches: 11. Germline V gene data show CDR1 as MDHEN and CDR2 as SYDVKM. The CDR3 runs to 17 residues. The CDR3: CASSGLRTGNYQETQYF. DNA for the CDR3: TGTGCCAGCAGTGGCCTGAGGACAGGGAATTACCAAGAGACCCAGTACTTC.

The rearrangement uses TRBV4-2 and TRBJ1-5; D is ambiguous. The V gene's germline CDR1 is LGHNA and CDR2 YNFKEQ. The CDR3 is made up of 15 amino acids. Trimming removed 4 bases at V and 3 bases at J, with 13 bases between. The CDR3 region is CASSPRRVPNQPQHF. DNA of the CDR3: TGTGCCAGCAGCCCCCGGAGGGTACCCAATCAGCCCCAGCATTTT.

This clone was seen a few times. V gene TRBV28 combines with J gene TRBJ1-1; 7 bases are shared with TRBD1. The CDR3 length is 15 residues. Germline CDR1 MDHEN, CDR2 SYDVKM. Unmatched junction bases numbered 5, after V lost 2 bases and J lost 2 bases. CDR3 nucleotides: TGTGCCAGCAGTTTAGCAGACAGGGAAAACACTGAAGCTTTCTTT. Protein sequence: CASSLADRENTEAFF.

The V gene is TRBV11-2, the J gene TRBJ2-7; 8 nucleotides line up with TRBD1. Germline values: CDR1 SGHAT, CDR2 FQNNGV. V lost 4 bases and J lost 0; bases outside the gene matches: 11. This CDR3 contains 17 residues. The CDR3 coding sequence is TGTGCCAGCAGCTCGCGGGATAAGGACAGGGCCTCCTACGAGCAGTACTTC. It translates to CASSSRDKDRASYEQYF.

The rearrangement uses TRBV6-1 and TRBJ1-5; 10 bases align to TRBD1. CDR3 length: 14 amino acids. Trimming cost V 5 bases and J 7 bases; bases outside gene matches: 5. Germline V CDR1 and CDR2: MNHNS, SASEGT. CDR3 amino acids: CASSTDRGQQPQHF. CDR3 coding DNA: TGTGCCAGCAGTACAGACAGGGGGCAACAGCCCCAGCATTTT.

The chain employs TRBV5-1 and TRBJ2-5; D gene ambiguous. V lost 0 bases to trimming and J lost 7 bases, with 13 bases between them. This CDR3 has 14 residues. The V gene's germline CDR1 is SGHRS and CDR2 YFSETQ. The CDR3 sequence: CASSLVARCATQYF. The CDR3, as DNA: TGCGCCAGCAGCTTGGTGGCTAGGTGTGCGACCCAGTACTTC. The full variable domain, in which reference TRBV5-1 and TRBJ2-5 provide the parts outside the CDR3, is KAGVTQTPRYLIKTRGQQVTLSCSPISGHRSVSWYQQTPGQGLQFLFEYFSETQRNKGNFPGRFSGRQFSNSRSEMNVSTLELGDSALYLCASSLVARCATQYFGPGTRLLVL.